Presented here are 12 T cell receptor beta chains from one specimen sequenced in a study of CD8 T cells in ankylosing spondylitis. MiXCR, applied by TCRdb to the 5' RACE reads, yields one record per CDR3 protein. The sample has 300,000 to 350,000 distinct CDR3 sequences; roughly 15% are singletons. The sample taken for sequencing was blood, either unsorted or a sorted T cell fraction (not recorded which). All receptors come from a male donor with ankylosing spondylitis or in good health (not recorded which).

The sample holds a few counts of this clonotype. This chain links TRBV5-1 with TRBJ2-2, with D perhaps TRBD2 (6 bases). V was clipped by 4 bases and J by 6 bases, with 13 bases between them. The germline CDR1 and CDR2 sequences are SGHRS and YFSETQ. The CDR3 contains 14 residues. In DNA, the CDR3 is TGCGCCAGCAGCGAGCGCGGAGGGGCCGGGGAGCTGTTTTTT. It translates to CASSERGGAGELFF.

The J gene is TRBJ2-5, the V gene TRBV20-1; D not resolved. This CDR3 is 13 amino acids long. Looked up from germline, CDR1 is DFQATT and CDR2 is SNEGSKA (reference sequence). The V and J ends lost 7 bases and 1 base respectively, with 13 bases between them. In DNA, the CDR3 is TGCAGTGGTTCCTACAGCACCCAAGAGACCCAGTACTTC. Residues: CSGSYSTQETQYF.

At least ten counts were recorded for this clonotype. J is TRBJ2-3 and V is TRBV5-1, with D possibly being TRBD2 (6 bases). Germline CDR1 SGHRS, CDR2 YFSETQ. CDR3 size: 14 residues. Trimming took 0 bases from V and 5 from J, leaving 10 bases between them. The CDR3 nucleotides read TGCGCCAGCAGCTTGGATGGGGGAGGAGATACGCAGTATTTT. Translating gives CASSLDGGGDTQYF. Combining the CDR3 with reference TRBV5-1 and TRBJ2-3 gives the whole variable domain KAGVTQTPRYLIKTRGQQVTLSCSPISGHRSVSWYQQTPGQGLQFLFEYFSETQRNKGNFPGRFSGRQFSNSRSEMNVSTLELGDSALYLCASSLDGGGDTQYFGPGTRLTVL.

V gene TRBV29-1 combines with J gene TRBJ2-2, with D perhaps TRBD1 (5 bases). This CDR3 region has 15 residues. V was pared by 2 bases and J by 5 bases, with 15 bases between. Germline CDR1 is SQVTM and CDR2 is ANQGSEA. CDR3: CSVELGLGKTGELFF. CDR3 bases: TGCAGCGTTGAATTGGGGCTAGGGAAGACCGGGGAGCTGTTTTTT.

This clonotype has only a few counts. The V and J genes are TRBV12-3 or TRBV12-4 and TRBJ1-2; 7 bases align to TRBD1. CDR3 length: 12 amino acids. V trimming: 3 bases; J trimming: 6 bases; junction bases outside the gene matches: 1. DNA of the CDR3: TGTGCCAGCAGTTTTAGGGGGCATGGCTACACCTTC. Translation: CASSFRGHGYTF.

Only a few counts were recorded for this clonotype. The rearrangement joins TRBV20-1 to TRBJ2-6, with D unclear. This CDR3 has 14 residues. Trimming stripped 4 bases from V and 1 base from J, with 8 bases between. Per the germline V gene, CDR1 is DFQATT and CDR2 is SNEGSKA (reference sequence). Written as DNA, the CDR3 is TGCAGTGCTAAGGACCTATCTGGGGCCAACGTCCTGACTTTC. This sequence encodes CSAKDLSGANVLTF.

J is TRBJ2-7 and V is TRBV6-1; D is unclear. The CDR3 contains 10 residues. V lost 8 bases and J 1 base, leaving 3 bases between the germline ends. Germline-derived CDR1 and CDR2 are MNHNS and SASEGT. Here the CDR3 DNA reads TGTGCCAGCGGTTCCTACGAGCAGTACTTC. Translating it yields CASGSYEQYF.

A few counts support this clonotype. The chain employs TRBV6-1 and TRBJ2-7, with TRBD1 identical over 8 bases. V lost 8 bases, J lost 3 bases, and 3 bases stayed unmatched. Looked up from germline, CDR1 is MNHNS and CDR2 is SASEGT. This CDR3 contains 12 residues. The CDR3 here is CASRTGHYEQYF. The CDR3 bases are TGTGCCAGCCGGACAGGGCACTACGAGCAGTACTTC.

This chain links TRBV29-1 with TRBJ1-2; 7 bases fit TRBD1. Germline V gene sequence: CDR1 SQVTM, CDR2 ANQGSEA. V lost 7 bases and J lost 5; bases outside the gene matches: 7. This CDR3 has 12 residues. The CDR3 loop is CSDRTGPYGYTF. The CDR3 DNA follows: TGCAGCGATAGGACAGGACCTTATGGCTACACCTTC.

The chain employs TRBV10-2 and TRBJ2-5, with D perhaps matching TRBD2 (6 bases). The CDR3 contains 13 residues. V was pared by 8 bases and J by 2 bases, with 12 bases between. CDR1 is WSHSY, CDR2 SAAADI, per germline. CDR3 nucleotides: TGCGCCAGCGGACGAGGACTACAAGAGACCCAGTACTTC. It codes for CASGRGLQETQYF.

This CDR3 is CAISEGDRITDTQYF. The CDR3 DNA follows: TGTGCCATCAGTGAAGGAGATCGCATCACAGATACGCAGTATTTT. The chain is built from TRBV10-3 and TRBJ2-3; unclear D gene. Germline CDR1 is ENHRY and CDR2 is SYGVKD. The CDR3 loop spans 15 amino acids. Trimming pared 3 bases from V and 2 bases from J, leaving 12 bases between.

J is TRBJ2-2 and V is TRBV12-3 or TRBV12-4, with TRBD2 matching 7 bases. The CDR3 runs 15 residues. The trim removed 2 bases at V and 5 bases at J, leaving 5 bases unmatched. The CDR3 nucleotides read TGTGCCAGCAGTTTACGGGCGGGAGCTACCGGGGAGCTGTTTTTT. Translation gives CASSLRAGATGELFF.